Shown below are 3 T cell receptor beta chains from a single sample sequenced in a study of read filtering for tumor transcriptome and immune sequencing. The library was built from 400 ng RNA with molecular barcoded adaptors for alpha/delta and beta/gamma chains. TCRdb independently ran MiXCR on the reads; one entry per CDR3 protein. The data contain 85,000 or so distinct CDR3 sequences, 9% to 15% of them singletons. The sequenced material came from a population of CD138-negative cells sorted from bone marrow. All receptors derive from a donor at least 40 years old with multiple myeloma.

In its sample, this clonotype was seen many times. This chain connects TRBV19 to TRBJ1-4, with D possibly TRBD1 on 6 matching bases. The CDR3 runs to 14 residues. Trimming stripped 1 base from V and 8 bases from J, with 11 bases between. Per the germline V gene, CDR1 is LNHDA and CDR2 is SQIVND (reference sequence). The CDR3 loop is CASSIAAGEEKLFF. The CDR3 DNA is TGTGCCAGTAGTATAGCGGCAGGGGAAGAAAAACTGTTTTTT.

This clonotype was counted at least ten times. This rearrangement joins TRBV12-3 or TRBV12-4 to TRBJ2-4; 9 bases are a match to TRBD2. After removal of 5 bases from V and 8 bases from J, the junction contained 4 bases not matched to a gene. CDR3 length equals 13 residues. CDR3 region: CASSGGRGDIQYF. The CDR3 DNA is TGTGCCAGCAGTGGCGGGAGGGGTGACATTCAGTACTTC.

As regards this clonotype: It may be a read error: a sequence one base away is much more abundant. Without the conserved terminal phenylalanine or tryptophan, this CDR3 likely stems from a read error. This chain joins TRBV28 and TRBJ2-7; D possibly corresponds to TRBD2 (6 bases). The CDR3 is made up of 13 amino acids. The germline CDR1 and CDR2 sequences are MDHEN and SYDVKM. V was trimmed by 8 bases and J by 2 bases, leaving 13 bases between them. CDR3 region: CASGTGDTYEQYL. Here the CDR3 DNA reads TGTGCCAGCGGAACGGGAGATACCTACGAGCAGTACCTC.